What follows describes a single T cell receptor beta chain. This specimen comes from a study of blood T cell repertoires in COVID-19. Study-level background: Samples representing acute and convalescent COVID-19 were sourced from the United States, Italy and Spain.

There are 12 residues in the CDR3. As handled by the study authors: The assay estimated nucleated cells by amplifying reference gene primers. Using immunoSEQ multiplex PCR, the repertoire was profiled, and TCRdb retains in-frame clones only, with some absent. D and trimming come from the DNA, and the V and J calls and clone size come from that table. The sample has roughly 120,000 clones, about 86% seen once. The rearrangement uses TRBV21-1 and TRBJ1-6; the table's D call, TRBD1, has no DNA check behind it. TRBV21-1 is a pseudogene locus. This TCR was recovered from a man between 65 and 79 years old who had recovered from COVID-19. Sequencing input: peripheral blood. The CDR3, as DNA: TGTGCCAGCGGGACAGACAATTCACCCCTCCACTTT. This encodes CASGTDNSPLHF.